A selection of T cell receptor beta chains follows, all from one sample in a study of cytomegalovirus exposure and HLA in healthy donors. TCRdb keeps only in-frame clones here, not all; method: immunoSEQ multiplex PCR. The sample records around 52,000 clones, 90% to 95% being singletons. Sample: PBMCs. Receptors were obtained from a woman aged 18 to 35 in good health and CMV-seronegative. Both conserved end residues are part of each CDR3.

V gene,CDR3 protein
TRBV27,CASQGGTNTEAFF
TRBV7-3,CASSSTGARMNTEAFF
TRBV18,CASSPRGTGGSTDTQYF
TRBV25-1,CASSEVPSAWGGYTF
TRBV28,CASSVGVRNTEAFF
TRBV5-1,CASSLDPGDSRYEQYF
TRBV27,CASSPGQGLIYGYTF
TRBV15,CATSPGLARETQYF
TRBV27,CASSFGQGASGYTF
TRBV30,CAWSTGGGLNTEAFF
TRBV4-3,CASSAGSLYNEQFF
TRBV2,CASSNGQRWTDTQYF
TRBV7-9,CASSVSVNSYNEQFF
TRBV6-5,CASSDRRGTGELFF
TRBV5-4,CASSLADSLAKNIQYF
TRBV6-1,CASSEFRGAAAFF
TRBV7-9,CASSQGRTIYGYTF
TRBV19,CASSMGGNYGYTF
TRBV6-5,CASSYPEGAAETQYF
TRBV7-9,CASSDGRREKLFF
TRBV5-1,CASSETGGADYGYTF
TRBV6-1,CASSEAQGDYGYTF
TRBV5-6,CASSLGGGLAVQETQYF
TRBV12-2,CASRSIRQGAKNSPLHF
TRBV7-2,CASSPIDLAKNIQYF
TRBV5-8,CASSLASSGRVGVTDTQYF
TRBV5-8,CASSLGQGSYGYTF
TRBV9,CASSTRQESSEAFF
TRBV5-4,CASSPDRASTDTQYF
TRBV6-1,CASSAGGGKYEQYF
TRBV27,CASSPVTGLKETQYF
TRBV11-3,CASSLVGTQFTGELFF
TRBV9,CASSVDPSWGTQYF